The rows below give T cell receptor beta chains drawn from one sample of a study of T cell responses to AZD1222 COVID-19 vaccine. Data came from immunoSEQ multiplex PCR; TCRdb stores just in-frame clones and leaves some out. Found here are about 140,000 clones, 70% to 90% of them singletons; the top ten hold approximately 3%. Sample: peripheral blood, taken 28 days after the second AZD1222 dose. The receptors shown here come from an adult who received the AZD1222 COVID-19 vaccine. CDR3s leave out the opening cysteine and the closing phenylalanine or tryptophan. Fields, in order: J gene, V gene, CDR3 protein.

j_gene: TRBJ2-1
v_gene: TRBV6-5
CDR3aa: AGGRTYSYNEQF

j_gene: TRBJ2-5
v_gene: TRBV10-3
CDR3aa: AISGNVEAETQY

j_gene: TRBJ2-1
v_gene: TRBV7-3
CDR3aa: ASSFYTDNEQF

j_gene: TRBJ1-1
v_gene: TRBV19
CDR3aa: ASHRGNLPEAF

j_gene: TRBJ2-3
v_gene: TRBV6-5
CDR3aa: ASSYSITDTQY

j_gene: TRBJ1-1
v_gene: TRBV28
CDR3aa: ASSFNTEAF

j_gene: TRBJ1-2
v_gene: TRBV18
CDR3aa: ASSPSGQGAYGYT

j_gene: TRBJ1-5
v_gene: TRBV27
CDR3aa: ASSLLSDQPQH

j_gene: TRBJ1-1
v_gene: TRBV24-1
CDR3aa: ATSTSGTGTTEAF

j_gene: TRBJ2-7
v_gene: TRBV28
CDR3aa: ASSHQQGARYEQY

j_gene: TRBJ2-2
v_gene: TRBV7-9
CDR3aa: ASSLALRGGHDTGELF

j_gene: TRBJ1-5
v_gene: TRBV10-1
CDR3aa: ASSESGNQPQH

j_gene: TRBJ2-7
v_gene: TRBV6-5
CDR3aa: ASRTDGVEQY

j_gene: TRBJ1-1
v_gene: TRBV11-2
CDR3aa: ASSSPSLSERAEAF

j_gene: TRBJ2-1
v_gene: TRBV5-1
CDR3aa: ASSHSYNEQF

j_gene: TRBJ1-4
v_gene: TRBV7-2
CDR3aa: ASSTRTSEKLF

j_gene: TRBJ2-6
v_gene: TRBV5-6
CDR3aa: ASSPTGVLANVLT

j_gene: TRBJ2-7
v_gene: TRBV28
CDR3aa: ASRTSSSEQY

j_gene: TRBJ2-7
v_gene: TRBV4-2
CDR3aa: ASSQDLGPTYEQY